These 14 T cell receptor beta chains originate from one sample sequenced in a study of monozygotic twins with inflammatory bowel disease. Using the 5' RACE reads, TCRdb records one entry per CDR3 protein without DNA. The specimen's table records some 150,000 distinct CDR3 sequences. Material for sequencing was blood. The receptors were sampled from a human donor with ulcerative colitis or Crohn's disease, or a healthy co-twin of an affected twin (not recorded which).

The chain combines TRBV5-1 with TRBJ2-4; with no DNA, the TCRdb D assignment of TRBD1 cannot be verified. The CDR3 runs to 15 residues. Germline CDR1 is SGHRS and CDR2 is YFSETQ. The CDR3 region is CASSLAGTAKNIQYF. The full variable domain, completed using reference TRBV5-1 and TRBJ2-4, is KAGVTQTPRYLIKTRGQQVTLSCSPISGHRSVSWYQQTPGQGLQFLFEYFSETQRNKGNFPGRFSGRQFSNSRSEMNVSTLELGDSALYLCASSLAGTAKNIQYFGAGTRLSVL.

This chain joins TRBV6-4 and TRBJ1-2; TCRdb designates TRBD1, a call that cannot be tested without DNA. Looked up from germline, CDR1 is MRHNA and CDR2 is SNTAGT. The CDR3 length is 14 residues. CDR3 protein: CASSATRGQDSYTF.

V and J are TRBV3-1 and TRBJ2-1; lacking DNA, the TRBD2 call made by TCRdb goes unchecked. This CDR3 is built from 14 residues. Germline V lookup: CDR1 LGHDT, CDR2 YNNKEL (reference sequence). CDR3 in amino acids: CASSQDWGSAEQFF.

The V gene is TRBV5-1, the J gene TRBJ2-1; TCRdb's D call, TRBD2, is unchecked because there is no DNA. In germline, CDR1 is SGHRS, CDR2 YFSETQ. This CDR3 spans 18 amino acids. CDR3 sequence reads: CASSSMGLAGGRYNEQFF.

This chain connects TRBV7-9 to TRBJ1-4; checking the TCRdb D call of TRBD1 is not possible without DNA. In germline, CDR1 is SEHNR, CDR2 FQNEAQ (reference sequence). The CDR3 covers 15 residues. CDR3 sequence reads: CASSKTGGPNEKLFF.

This chain joins TRBV6-1 and TRBJ1-2. CDR1 is MNHNS, CDR2 SASEGT, per germline. The CDR3 has 13 amino acids. The chain's CDR3 is CASSEFVRDGYTF.

V is TRBV20-1 and J is TRBJ1-1; the TRBD1 assignment by TCRdb is unverifiable without DNA. The CDR3 extends over 14 amino acids. Germline CDR1 DFQATT, CDR2 SNEGSKA (reference sequence). CDR3 amino acids: CSASRQEGGLEAFF.

V and J are TRBV5-5 and TRBJ2-1; the D gene TCRdb calls, TRBD2, cannot be checked with no DNA. Germline V gives CDR1 SGHKS, CDR2 YYEKEE (reference sequence). This CDR3 is built from 17 residues. The CDR3 is CASSFRTGLAGGPEQFF. Filled out from reference TRBV5-5 and TRBJ2-1, the complete variable domain reads DAGVTQSPTHLIKTRGQQVTLRCSPISGHKSVSWYQQVLGQGPQFIFQYYEKEERGRGNFPDRFSARQFPNYSSELNVNALLLGDSALYLCASSFRTGLAGGPEQFFGPGTRLTVL.

This chain connects TRBV28 to TRBJ1-2; the D call of TRBD1 rests on TCRdb alone, since no DNA is present to check it. The CDR3 has 17 residues. CDR1 and CDR2 from the germline V gene are MDHEN and SYDVKM. The CDR3 here is CASSLWAGGLRDYGYTF.

The chain recombines TRBV20-1 with TRBJ2-6; there is no DNA to check the TCRdb D call of TRBD2. CDR1 is DFQATT, CDR2 SNEGSKA, per germline (reference sequence). This CDR3 is built from 16 residues. The CDR3 spells CSARALRGLGANVLTF.

This chain uses TRBV18 with TRBJ1-1. Germline values: CDR1 KGHSH, CDR2 LQKENI. This CDR3 contains 14 residues. CDR3: CASSPRPQNTEAFF.

The chain employs TRBV5-6 and TRBJ2-7. Germline CDR1 is SGHDT and CDR2 is YYEEEE. This CDR3 has 15 residues. CDR3 sequence reads: CASSLLQGFSYEQYF.

The CDR3 region is CASNTWSRRNEQFF. This chain links TRBV5-6 with TRBJ2-1; the D gene TCRdb calls, TRBD1, cannot be checked with no DNA. The CDR3 is 14 amino acids. CDR1 SGHDT and CDR2 YYEEEE come from the germline V gene.

The V gene is TRBV20-1, the J gene TRBJ1-1. The CDR3 has 13 amino acids. In germline, CDR1 is DFQATT, CDR2 SNEGSKA (reference sequence). The CDR3 sequence is CSARGLGKAEAFF.